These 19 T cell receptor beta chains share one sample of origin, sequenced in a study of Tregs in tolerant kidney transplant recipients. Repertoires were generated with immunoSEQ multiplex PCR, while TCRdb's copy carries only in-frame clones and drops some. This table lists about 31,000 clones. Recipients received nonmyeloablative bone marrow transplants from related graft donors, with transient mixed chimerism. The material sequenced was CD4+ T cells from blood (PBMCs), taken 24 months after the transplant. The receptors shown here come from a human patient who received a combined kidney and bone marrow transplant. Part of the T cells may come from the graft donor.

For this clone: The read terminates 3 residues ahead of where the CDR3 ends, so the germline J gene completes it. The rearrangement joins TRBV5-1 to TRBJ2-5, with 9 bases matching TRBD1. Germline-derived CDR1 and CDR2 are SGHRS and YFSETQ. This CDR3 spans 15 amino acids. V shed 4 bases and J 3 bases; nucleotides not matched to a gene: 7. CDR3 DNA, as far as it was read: TGCGCCAGCAGCGCGGGGGACAGGGTTGAAGAGACC. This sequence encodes CASSAGDRVEET. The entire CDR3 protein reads CASSAGDRVEETQYF.

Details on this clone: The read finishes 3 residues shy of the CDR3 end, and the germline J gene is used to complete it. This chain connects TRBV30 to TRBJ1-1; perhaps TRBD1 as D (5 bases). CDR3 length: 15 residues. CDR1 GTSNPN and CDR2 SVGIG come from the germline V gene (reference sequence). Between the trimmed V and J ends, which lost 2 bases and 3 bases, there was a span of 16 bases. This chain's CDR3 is CAWSLGGASYTEAFF. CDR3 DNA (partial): TGTGCCTGGAGTTTGGGAGGGGCTAGTTACACTGAA.

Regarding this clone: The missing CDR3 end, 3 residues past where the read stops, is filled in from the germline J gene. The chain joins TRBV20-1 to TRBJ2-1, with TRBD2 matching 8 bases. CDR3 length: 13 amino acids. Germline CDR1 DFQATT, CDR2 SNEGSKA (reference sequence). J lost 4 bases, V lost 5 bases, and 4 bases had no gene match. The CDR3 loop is CSAQRGPYNEQFF. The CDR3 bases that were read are TGCAGTGCTCAGCGGGGGCCTTACAATGAG.

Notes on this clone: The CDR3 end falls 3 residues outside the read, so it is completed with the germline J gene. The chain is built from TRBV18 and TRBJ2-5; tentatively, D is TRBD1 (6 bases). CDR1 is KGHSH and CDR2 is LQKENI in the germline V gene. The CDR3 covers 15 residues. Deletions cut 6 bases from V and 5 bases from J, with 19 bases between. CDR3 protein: CASSTTTGSSETQYF. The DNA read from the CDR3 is TGTGCCAGCTCCACAACAACAGGGAGCAGTGAGACC.

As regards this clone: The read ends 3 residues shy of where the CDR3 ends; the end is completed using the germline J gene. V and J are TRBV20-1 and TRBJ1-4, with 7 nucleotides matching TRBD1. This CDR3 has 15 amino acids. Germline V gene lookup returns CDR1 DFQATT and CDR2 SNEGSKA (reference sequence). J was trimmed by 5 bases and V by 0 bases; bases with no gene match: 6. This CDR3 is CSARDPTGANEKLFF. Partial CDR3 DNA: TGCAGTGCTAGAGATCCCACAGGGGCAAATGAAAAA.

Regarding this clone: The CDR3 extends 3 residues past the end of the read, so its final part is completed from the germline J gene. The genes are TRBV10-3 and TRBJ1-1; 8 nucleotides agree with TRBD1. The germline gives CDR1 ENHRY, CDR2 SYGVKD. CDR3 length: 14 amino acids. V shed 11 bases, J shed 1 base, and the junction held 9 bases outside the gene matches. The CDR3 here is CAVRQGPTNTEAFF. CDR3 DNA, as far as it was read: TGTGCCGTGAGACAGGGGCCCACGAACACTGAA.

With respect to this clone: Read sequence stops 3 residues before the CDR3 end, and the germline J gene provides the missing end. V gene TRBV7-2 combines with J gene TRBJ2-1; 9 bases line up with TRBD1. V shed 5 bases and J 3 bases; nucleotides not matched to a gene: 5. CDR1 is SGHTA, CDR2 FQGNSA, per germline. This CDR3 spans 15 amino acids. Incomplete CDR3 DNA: TGTGCCAGCAGCCAAGACAGGGGGGTCTACAATGAG. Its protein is CASSQDRGVYNE. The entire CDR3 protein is CASSQDRGVYNEQFF.

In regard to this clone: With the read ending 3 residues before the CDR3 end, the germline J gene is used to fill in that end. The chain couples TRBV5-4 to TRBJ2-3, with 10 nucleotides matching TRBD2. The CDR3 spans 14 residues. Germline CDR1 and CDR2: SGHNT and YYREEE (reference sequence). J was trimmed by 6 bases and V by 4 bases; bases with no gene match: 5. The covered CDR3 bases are TGTGCCAGCAGCGTAGCGGGAGGCGGGGATACG. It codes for CASSVAGGGDT. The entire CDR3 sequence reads CASSVAGGGDTQYF.

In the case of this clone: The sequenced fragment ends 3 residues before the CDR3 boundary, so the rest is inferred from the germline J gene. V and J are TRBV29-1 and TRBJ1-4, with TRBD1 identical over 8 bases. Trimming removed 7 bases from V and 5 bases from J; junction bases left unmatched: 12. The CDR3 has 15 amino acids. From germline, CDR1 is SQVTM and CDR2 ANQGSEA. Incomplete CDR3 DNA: TGCAGCGCTTGTCCCGGGACAGGTAGCAATGAAAAA. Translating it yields CSACPGTGSNEK. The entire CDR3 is CSACPGTGSNEKLFF. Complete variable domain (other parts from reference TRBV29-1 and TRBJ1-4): SAVISQKPSRDICQRGTSLTIQCQVDSQVTMMFWYRQQPGQSLTLIATANQGSEATYESGFVIDKFPISRPNLTFSTLTVSNMSPEDSSIYLCSACPGTGSNEKLFFGSGTQLSVL.

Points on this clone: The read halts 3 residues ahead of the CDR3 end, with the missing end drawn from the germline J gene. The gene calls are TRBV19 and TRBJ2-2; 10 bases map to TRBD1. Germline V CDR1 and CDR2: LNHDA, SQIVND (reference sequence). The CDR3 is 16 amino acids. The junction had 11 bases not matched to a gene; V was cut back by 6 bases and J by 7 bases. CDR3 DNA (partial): TGTGCCAGTAGCCATCCCGGGACAGGGGAATTCGGGGAG. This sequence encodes CASSHPGTGEFGE. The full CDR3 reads CASSHPGTGEFGELFF.

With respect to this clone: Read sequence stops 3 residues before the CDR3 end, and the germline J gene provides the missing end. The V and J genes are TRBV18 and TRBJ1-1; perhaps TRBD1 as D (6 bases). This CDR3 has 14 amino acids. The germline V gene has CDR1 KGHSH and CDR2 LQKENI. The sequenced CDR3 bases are TGTGCCAGCTCACCACCGTCGGGGGGGGGCGGA. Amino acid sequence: CASSPPSGGGG. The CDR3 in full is CASSPPSGGGGAFF.

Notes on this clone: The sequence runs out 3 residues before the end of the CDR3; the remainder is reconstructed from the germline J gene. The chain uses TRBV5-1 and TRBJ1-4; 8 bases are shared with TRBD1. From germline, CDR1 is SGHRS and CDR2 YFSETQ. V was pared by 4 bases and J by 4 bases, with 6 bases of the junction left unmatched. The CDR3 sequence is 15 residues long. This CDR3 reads CASSRTGPRNEKLFF. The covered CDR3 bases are TGCGCCAGCAGCCGGACAGGGCCTCGTAATGAAAAA. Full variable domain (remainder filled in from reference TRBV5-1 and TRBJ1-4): KAGVTQTPRYLIKTRGQQVTLSCSPISGHRSVSWYQQTPGQGLQFLFEYFSETQRNKGNFPGRFSGRQFSNSRSEMNVSTLELGDSALYLCASSRTGPRNEKLFFGSGTQLSVL.

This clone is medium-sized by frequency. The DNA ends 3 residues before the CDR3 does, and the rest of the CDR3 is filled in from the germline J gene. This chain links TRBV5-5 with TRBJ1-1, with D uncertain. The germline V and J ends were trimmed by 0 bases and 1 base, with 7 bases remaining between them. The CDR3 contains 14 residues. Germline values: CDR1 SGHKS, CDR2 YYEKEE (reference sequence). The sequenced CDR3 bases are TGTGCCAGCAGCTTGGCCGTATCGAACACTGAA. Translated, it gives CASSLAVSNTE. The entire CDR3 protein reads CASSLAVSNTEAFF.

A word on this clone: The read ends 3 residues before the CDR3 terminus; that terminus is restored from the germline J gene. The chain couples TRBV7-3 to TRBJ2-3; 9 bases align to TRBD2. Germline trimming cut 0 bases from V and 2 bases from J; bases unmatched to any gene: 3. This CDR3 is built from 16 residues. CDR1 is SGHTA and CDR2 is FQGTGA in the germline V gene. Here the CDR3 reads CASSLTSSGNTDTQYF. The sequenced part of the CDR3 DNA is TGTGCCAGCAGCTTAACGTCTAGCGGGAACACAGATACG.

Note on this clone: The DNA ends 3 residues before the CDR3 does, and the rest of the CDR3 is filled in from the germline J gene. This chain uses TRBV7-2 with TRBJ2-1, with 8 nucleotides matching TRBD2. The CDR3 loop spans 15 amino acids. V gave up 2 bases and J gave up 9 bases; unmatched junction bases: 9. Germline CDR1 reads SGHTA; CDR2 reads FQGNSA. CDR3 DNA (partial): TGTGCCAGCAGCTTACTAGCGGGCAGGACGGGTGAG. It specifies CASSLLAGRTGE. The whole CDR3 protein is CASSLLAGRTGEQFF.

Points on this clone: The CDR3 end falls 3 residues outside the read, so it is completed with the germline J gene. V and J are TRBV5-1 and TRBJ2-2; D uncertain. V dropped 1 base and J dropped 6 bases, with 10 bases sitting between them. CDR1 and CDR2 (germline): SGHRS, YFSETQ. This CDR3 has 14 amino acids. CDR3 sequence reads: CASSLNSPPGELFF. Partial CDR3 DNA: TGCGCCAGCAGCTTGAACAGTCCCCCCGGGGAG.

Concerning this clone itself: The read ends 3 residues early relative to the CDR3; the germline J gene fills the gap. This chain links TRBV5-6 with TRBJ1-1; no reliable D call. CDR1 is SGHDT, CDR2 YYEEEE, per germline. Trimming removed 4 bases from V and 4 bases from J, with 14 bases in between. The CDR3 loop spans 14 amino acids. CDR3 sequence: CASSTRHFSTEAFF. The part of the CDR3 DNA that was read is TGTGCCAGCAGCACTCGACACTTCTCCACTGAA.

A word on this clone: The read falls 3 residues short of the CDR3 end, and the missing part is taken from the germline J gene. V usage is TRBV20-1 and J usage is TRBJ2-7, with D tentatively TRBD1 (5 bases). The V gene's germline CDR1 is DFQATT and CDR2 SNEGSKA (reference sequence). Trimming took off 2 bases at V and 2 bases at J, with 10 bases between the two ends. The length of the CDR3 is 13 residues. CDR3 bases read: TGCAGTGCTAGATGGACACCGACCTACGAG. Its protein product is CSARWTPTYE. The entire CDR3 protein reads CSARWTPTYEQYF.

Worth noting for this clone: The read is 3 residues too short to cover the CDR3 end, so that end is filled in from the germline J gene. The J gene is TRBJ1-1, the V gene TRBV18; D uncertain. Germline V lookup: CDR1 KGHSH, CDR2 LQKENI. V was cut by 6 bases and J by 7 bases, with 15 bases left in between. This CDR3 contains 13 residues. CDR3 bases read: TGTGCCAGCTCCCTCGGGTCTACCCTTGAA. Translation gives CASSLGSTLE. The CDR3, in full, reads CASSLGSTLEAFF.